The 3 T cell receptor beta chains presented below share a single source sample, sequenced in a study of early T cells in non-severe SARS-CoV-2 infection (dated by TCRdb to about 2021). The protocol used for the library was 5' RACE. Sequencing relied on a NextSeq 500. TCRdb took the public reads, trimmed them with fastp at Q25, ran MiXCR for clone calling and kept in-frame beta chains. Here each entry gathers all rows of one CDR3 protein and keeps the most common genes and DNA. Counted in this sample were just over 80,000 distinct CDR3 sequences; roughly an eighth of them appeared once. The top ten clonotypes cover more than 1.2% of the sample. Material: whole blood. These receptors were collected from an adult who was a healthcare worker with PCR-confirmed SARS-CoV-2 infection or an uninfected control (not recorded which).

This clonotype was observed many times. The V and J genes are TRBV2 and TRBJ1-2; D is possibly TRBD1 (5 bases). The V end was cut by 10 bases, the J end by 0 bases, with 9 bases between. Looked up from germline, CDR1 is SNHLY and CDR2 is FYNNEI. The CDR3 is 12 residues long. The chain's CDR3 is CAIQGTNYGYTF. The CDR3 coding sequence is TGTGCCATCCAGGGAACTAACTATGGCTACACCTTC. Full variable domain (outside the CDR3, taken from reference TRBV2 and TRBJ1-2): EPEVTQTPSHQVTQMGQEVILRCVPISNHLYFYWYRQILGQKVEFLVSFYNNEISEKSEIFDDQFSVERPDGSNFTLKIRSTKLEDSAMYFCAIQGTNYGYTFGSGTRLTVV.

This clonotype has only a few counts. The gene calls are TRBV14 and TRBJ1-1, with D possibly matching TRBD1 (5 bases). Germline V CDR1 and CDR2: SGHDN, FVKESK. V lost 0 bases and J lost 4, with 15 bases in between. This CDR3 is 16 amino acids long. Here the CDR3 reads CASSQDRARVATEAFF. The DNA for the CDR3 is TGTGCCAGCAGCCAAGATAGGGCCAGGGTGGCCACTGAAGCTTTCTTT.

There are many counts of this clonotype. This chain joins TRBV12-3 or TRBV12-4 and TRBJ1-2; possible D gene TRBD1, 5 bases. The CDR3 loop spans 12 amino acids. Trimming removed 6 bases at V and 4 bases at J, with 9 bases between. The CDR3 sequence is CASRDNSYGYTF. In nucleotides, the CDR3 is TGTGCCAGCAGGGACAATTCCTATGGCTACACCTTC.